The next 29 T cell receptor beta chains were all read from a single sample in a study of T and B cells in COVID-19 patients. TRB was amplified from about 260-540 ng of blood genomic DNA. BIOMED2 TRB-A/B primer pools were used in multiplex TRB PCR. In TCRdb, the multiplex PCR reads were re-called with MiXCR into one record per CDR3 protein. Here the sample spans roughly 2,000 distinct CDR3 sequences, roughly a quarter being singletons. Sequenced material: blood. These receptors originate from a human donor with active COVID-19.

This clonotype rates as medium-sized (0.01 to 0.1%). The chain employs TRBV5-4 and TRBJ2-7; D is unclear. Trimming stripped 3 bases from V and 2 bases from J, with 9 bases between. Germline CDR1 reads SGHNT; CDR2 reads YYREEE (reference sequence). This CDR3 is 13 amino acids long. CDR3 in DNA: TGTGCCAGCAGCTCCGGGTCCACCTACGAGCAGTACTTC. This sequence encodes CASSSGSTYEQYF.

Concerning this clonotype itself: Germline is not matched at one junction end, which may reflect a read error. The rearrangement joins TRBV5-5 to TRBJ1-1, with 9 bases lining up with TRBD1. The CDR3 is made up of 14 amino acids. Germline V gene sequence: CDR1 SGHKS, CDR2 YYEKEE (reference sequence). CDR3 DNA: TGCGCCAGCAGCTCTGGACAGGGGAGGACTGAAGCTTTCTTT. This gives the protein CASSSGQGRTEAFF.

The chain carries TRBV27 and TRBJ2-5; TRBD2 might be the D (6 bases). Between the trimmed V and J ends, which lost 4 bases and 2 bases, there was a span of 11 bases. The CDR3 runs to 14 residues. Germline V lookup: CDR1 MNHEY, CDR2 SMNVEV (reference sequence). CDR3 in DNA: TGTGCCAGCAGTTGGGCGGGACCGCAAGAGACCCAGTACTTC. The encoded protein is CASSWAGPQETQYF.

This clonotype is judged medium-sized. The rearrangement uses TRBV11-1 and TRBJ1-1, with 7 bases fitting TRBD1. The germline CDR1 and CDR2 sequences are SGHAT and FQDESV (reference sequence). The CDR3 runs to 17 residues. V lost 6 bases and J lost 1; bases outside the gene matches: 14. The CDR3 reads CASRIRGRGNENTEAFF. For the CDR3, the DNA is TGTGCCAGCAGAATAAGGGGGCGAGGGAACGAGAACACTGAAGCTTTCTTT.

Relative to its sample, this clonotype is medium-sized. This chain joins TRBV15 and TRBJ2-1; a possible D gene is TRBD1 (6 bases). The CDR3 has 14 amino acids. V was clipped by 6 bases and J by 3 bases, with 12 bases between them. Germline CDR1 and CDR2: LNHNV and YYDKDF (reference sequence). DNA for the CDR3: TGTGCCACCAGTGGGACACACTACTACAATGAGCAGTTCTTC. Amino acids: CATSGTHYYNEQFF.

This clonotype is classed as medium-sized. V is TRBV30 and J is TRBJ1-6, with 8 positions matching TRBD1. The CDR3 runs to 13 residues. Unmatched junction bases numbered 8, after V lost 8 bases and J lost 8 bases. Germline-derived CDR1 and CDR2 are GTSNPN and SVGIG (reference sequence). CDR3 protein: CATDRGGYSPLHF. CDR3 coding DNA: TGTGCCACCGACAGGGGTGGTTATTCACCCCTCCACTTT.

There are a few counts of this clonotype. The J gene is TRBJ1-6, the V gene TRBV18; D is undetermined. V lost 1 base, J lost 8 bases, and 9 bases lay in between. The CDR3 has 14 residues. Germline CDR1 reads KGHSH; CDR2 reads LQKENI. The DNA for the CDR3 is TGTGCCAGCTCACCACGGCAGGCGGATTCACCCCTCCACTTT. Protein sequence: CASSPRQADSPLHF.

As regards this clonotype: The junction and the germline gene differ at one end; a read error may be behind it. The gene calls are TRBV18 and TRBJ1-3; a possible D gene is TRBD1 (5 bases). This CDR3 comprises 17 residues. Per the germline V gene, CDR1 is KGHSH and CDR2 is LQKENI. The CDR3 loop is CASSQWQTAYSGNTVYF. The DNA of the CDR3 is TGTGCCAGCTCGCAATGGCAGACAGCCTACTCTGGAAACACCGTATATTTT.

This chain links TRBV7-9 with TRBJ2-3; TRBD1 aligns across 7 bases. In germline, CDR1 is SEHNR, CDR2 FQNEAQ (reference sequence). Germline trimming cut 11 bases from V and 0 bases from J; bases unmatched to any gene: 11. The CDR3 contains 15 residues. CDR3 bases: TGTGCCGGGGATCAACAGGGGCGAAGCACAGATACGCAGTATTTT. Translating it yields CAGDQQGRSTDTQYF.

This clonotype was observed a handful of times. The chain couples TRBV4-3 to TRBJ2-3; a possible D gene is TRBD2 (6 bases). The germline V and J ends were trimmed by 3 bases and 7 bases, with 8 bases remaining between them. The CDR3 has 12 amino acids. Germline lookup yields CDR1 LGHNA and CDR2 YSLEER. CDR3 in DNA: TGCGCCAGCAGCCAGGAGGGAAATACGCAGTATTTT. Translating it yields CASSQEGNTQYF.

Within the sample, this clonotype is medium-sized. The chain employs TRBV5-5 and TRBJ1-4, with D tentatively TRBD1 (6 bases). The germline V gene encodes CDR1 SGHKS and CDR2 YYEKEE (reference sequence). There are 14 residues in the CDR3. V lost 0 bases and J lost 10, with 13 bases in between. CDR3 bases: TGTGCCAGCAGCTTGGGGGCAGGGGAAGCAAAACTGTTTTTT. Its protein product is CASSLGAGEAKLFF. Full variable domain (remainder filled in from reference TRBV5-5 and TRBJ1-4): DAGVTQSPTHLIKTRGQQVTLRCSPISGHKSVSWYQQVLGQGPQFIFQYYEKEERGRGNFPDRFSARQFPNYSSELNVNALLLGDSALYLCASSLGAGEAKLFFGSGTQLSVL.

J is TRBJ1-6 and V is TRBV7-6; a weak D match, TRBD1 (6 bases). The CDR3 length is 19 residues. The germline V gene encodes CDR1 SGHVS and CDR2 FNYEAQ. Between the trimmed V and J ends, which lost 5 bases and 7 bases, there was a span of 27 bases. Here the CDR3 reads CASSREGEGTPRLNSPLHF. In nucleotides, the CDR3 is TGTGCCAGCAGCCGGGAGGGGGAGGGGACCCCCCGATTGAATTCACCCCTCCACTTT.

The chain links TRBV6-5 to TRBJ2-7, with 8 bases lining up with TRBD1. The length of the CDR3 is 15 residues. The V gene's germline CDR1 is MNHEY and CDR2 SVGAGI. V lost 0 bases, J lost 3 bases, and 4 bases stayed unmatched. The CDR3 spells CASSYSGQANYEQYF. The CDR3 coding sequence is TGTGCCAGCAGTTACTCGGGACAGGCAAACTACGAGCAGTACTTC.

In its sample, this clonotype is medium-sized. This chain links TRBV19 with TRBJ1-5, with D uncertain. This CDR3 spans 13 amino acids. Germline V gene lookup returns CDR1 LNHDA and CDR2 SQIVND (reference sequence). Trimming removed 3 bases at V and 0 bases at J, with 3 bases between. CDR3 sequence: CASSISSNQPQHF. The CDR3 DNA reads TGTGCCAGTAGTATCTCTAGCAATCAGCCCCAGCATTTT.

This clonotype was seen more than once but under ten times. An end of the junction differs from the germline gene, which may be a read error. The chain links TRBV5-5 to TRBJ2-7; TRBD2 is a possible D gene (6 bases). Germline V gene sequence: CDR1 SGHKS, CDR2 YYEKEE (reference sequence). The CDR3 covers 17 residues. CDR3 nucleotide sequence: TGCGCCAGCAGCTCCGTCGGGGGAACCAGGCCAAGGTACGAGCAGTACTTC. Translated: CASSSVGGTRPRYEQYF.

The genes are TRBV7-9 and TRBJ1-1; no firm D call. Trimming removed 3 bases at V and 4 bases at J, with 3 bases between. The CDR3 is 11 amino acids. The V gene's germline CDR1 is SEHNR and CDR2 FQNEAQ (reference sequence). Here the CDR3 reads CASSFLTEAFF. CDR3 sequence (DNA): TGTGCCAGCAGCTTCCTCACTGAAGCTTTCTTT.

This rearrangement joins TRBV12-3 or TRBV12-4 to TRBJ2-3, with TRBD1 matching over 11 bases. Trimming cost V 6 bases and J 3 bases; bases outside gene matches: 8. The CDR3 is 16 amino acids. The DNA for the CDR3 is TGTGCCAGCAGCCGGCTAGGGACAGGGGGGACAGATACGCAGTATTTT. It yields the protein CASSRLGTGGTDTQYF.

The rearrangement uses TRBV5-1 and TRBJ2-2; D is uncertain. Trimming cost V 5 bases and J 2 bases, with 16 bases left between them. Per the germline V gene, CDR1 is SGHRS and CDR2 is YFSETQ. This CDR3 has 16 residues. The CDR3 protein is CASRRGVGSNTGELFF. The CDR3 nucleotides are TGCGCCAGCAGACGCGGTGTCGGGTCAAACACCGGGGAGCTGTTTTTT.

A word on this clonotype: Given a much more abundant clone one base away, this may be a read error. The genes are TRBV12-3 or TRBV12-4 and TRBJ2-1; no clear D. CDR3 size: 12 residues. The CDR3 is CASTGSYSEQFF. CDR3 nucleotide sequence: TGTGCCAGCACTGGCTCCTACAGTGAGCAGTTCTTC.

This chain joins TRBV7-9 and TRBJ2-7; D remains unclear. The germline V gene has CDR1 SEHNR and CDR2 FQNEAQ (reference sequence). The CDR3 spans 12 residues. The CDR3 is CGSGQETYEQYF. CDR3 in DNA: TGTGGCTCTGGGCAGGAAACCTACGAGCAGTACTTC. The full variable domain, with the rest looked up from reference TRBV7-9 and TRBJ2-7, is DTGVSQNPRHKITKRGQNVTFRCDPISEHNRLYWYRQTLGQGPEFLTYFQNEAQLEKSRLLSDRFSAERPKGSFSTLEIQRTEQGDSAMYLCGSGQETYEQYFGPGTRLTVT.

This clonotype is judged medium-sized. This sequence joins TRBV15 and TRBJ2-1; 9 bases map to TRBD1. Germline V gene data show CDR1 as LNHNV and CDR2 as YYDKDF (reference sequence). The CDR3 is 17 amino acids. Germline trimming cut 0 bases from V and 5 bases from J; bases unmatched to any gene: 8. The CDR3 is CATSRDRGQGRDNEQFF. The CDR3 nucleotides are TGTGCCACCAGCAGAGATCGCGGACAGGGGCGCGACAATGAGCAGTTCTTC.

Within the sample, this clonotype is large (0.1 to 1%). The chain carries TRBV29-1 and TRBJ2-2, with a tentative D call TRBD2 (6 bases). The CDR3 has 13 residues. From germline, CDR1 is SQVTM and CDR2 ANQGSEA. The V end was cut by 3 bases, the J end by 4 bases, with 9 bases between. The CDR3 DNA sequence: TGCAGCGTTGAGGGGGGACCCACCGGGGAGCTGTTTTTT. Its protein is CSVEGGPTGELFF.

V and J are TRBV18 and TRBJ1-5; D uncertain. The CDR3 spans 15 residues. V was clipped by 3 bases and J by 0 bases, with 9 bases between them. Per germline, CDR1 KGHSH and CDR2 LQKENI. CDR3 in amino acids: CASSPSGHSNQPQHF. For the CDR3, the DNA is TGTGCCAGCTCACCGTCCGGGCATAGCAATCAGCCCCAGCATTTT.

This clonotype has a handful of counts. The gene calls are TRBV10-3 and TRBJ2-5; 11 bases align to TRBD2. CDR1 is ENHRY, CDR2 SYGVKD, per germline. V shed 4 bases and J 3 bases; nucleotides not matched to a gene: 10. The length of the CDR3 is 17 residues. The CDR3 DNA is TGTGCCATCAGTGGCCCTCCCACTAGCGGGAGAGAAGAGACCCAGTACTTC. Translating gives CAISGPPTSGREETQYF.

The rearrangement joins TRBV5-5 to TRBJ1-5; no reliable D call. CDR3 length: 15 amino acids. Per germline, CDR1 SGHKS and CDR2 YYEKEE (reference sequence). With 0 bases removed from V and 2 bases from J, the gap between germline ends came to 9 bases. The CDR3 sequence: CASSLAQSRNQPQHF. The DNA of the CDR3 is TGTGCCAGCAGCTTGGCACAGAGTCGCAATCAGCCCCAGCATTTT.

This clonotype is deemed medium-sized. CDR3 in amino acids: CASSSSGTGLQETQYF. CDR3 DNA sequence: TGTGCCAGCAGCTCCTCCGGGACAGGGCTCCAAGAGACCCAGTACTTC. The rearrangement uses TRBV5-5 and TRBJ2-5; 9 positions match TRBD1. The CDR3 has 16 residues. The V segment lost 3 bases and the J segment 1 base; nucleotides outside the gene matches: 7. Germline lookup yields CDR1 SGHKS and CDR2 YYEKEE (reference sequence).

The chain uses TRBV19 and TRBJ1-2; 8 positions agree with TRBD1. CDR1 is LNHDA, CDR2 SQIVND, per germline (reference sequence). V shed 5 bases and J 8 bases; nucleotides not matched to a gene: 7. This CDR3 has 13 residues. The CDR3 DNA is TGTGCCAGTAGTCCCAGACAGGGGTTCGGCTACACCTTC. Its translation: CASSPRQGFGYTF.

Turning to this clonotype: This clone may be a read error of a much larger clone one base away. This chain joins TRBV5-3 and TRBJ2-7; TRBD2 agrees at 9 bases. TRBV5-3 is filed as an ORF, its function uncertain. CDR3 length: 15 amino acids. The CDR3 reads CASSLAASGAEEQYF. The CDR3 nucleotides are TGTGCCAGCAGCTTGGCGGCTAGCGGGGCAGAAGAGCAGTACTTC.

This sequence joins TRBV5-5 and TRBJ2-5, with D tentatively TRBD1 (6 bases). The V end lost 6 bases, the J end lost 2 bases, and 17 bases lay between the germline ends. The V gene's germline CDR1 is SGHKS and CDR2 YYEKEE (reference sequence). The CDR3 totals 15 residues. The CDR3 DNA reads TGTGCCAGCACCGGCGCAGGGGCTACACAAGAGACCCAGTACTTC. It specifies CASTGAGATQETQYF.